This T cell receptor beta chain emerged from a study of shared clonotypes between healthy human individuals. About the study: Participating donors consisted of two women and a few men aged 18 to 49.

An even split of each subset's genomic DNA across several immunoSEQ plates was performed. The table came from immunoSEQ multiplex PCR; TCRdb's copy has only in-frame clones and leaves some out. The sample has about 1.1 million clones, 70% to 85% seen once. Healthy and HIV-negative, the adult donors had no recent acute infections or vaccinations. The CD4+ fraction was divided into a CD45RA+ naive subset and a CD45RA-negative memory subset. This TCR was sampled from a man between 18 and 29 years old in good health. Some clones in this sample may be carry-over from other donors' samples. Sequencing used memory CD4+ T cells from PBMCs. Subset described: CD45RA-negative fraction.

The CDR3 loop is CASSFSGNTIYF. The CDR3 DNA is TGTGCCAGCAGTTTCTCTGGAAACACCATATATTTT. The chain uses TRBV6-1 and TRBJ1-3; D is unresolved. The CDR3 is 12 amino acids. Trimming left V 5 bases short and J 0 bases short, with 2 bases between. Germline CDR1 MNHNS, CDR2 SASEGT.